The clone carrying this T cell receptor beta chain was seen at least ten times. TRAV and TRBV primers primed cDNA for both TCRalpha and TCRbeta. TCR amplification involved 20 to 25 PCR cycles with a constant-region primer and V-primer adapter. Each CDR3 protein is one row after TCRdb ran MiXCR on the reads. The sample includes roughly 39,000 distinct CDR3 sequences, roughly 31% of them seen just once. Documented time point: before trial treatment. This record comes from a study of low-dose radiotherapy and immunotherapy resistance in tumors. About the research overall: Cohort 2's total reached 13 Gy over 26 weeks, at 1 Gy per fraction every two weeks. The patients were given nivolumab 240 mg every two weeks and ipilimumab 1 mg/kg every six weeks, through an intravenous route.

The CDR3 runs to 14 residues. V was trimmed by 5 bases and J by 3 bases, leaving 14 bases between them. Sample: PBMCs, taken before treatment. The gene calls are TRBV12-3 or TRBV12-4 and TRBJ2-7, with a possible D match to TRBD1 (6 bases). This TCR came from a male donor with gallbladder cancer. The CDR3 nucleotides read TGTGCCAGCAGTCCACAGGGTAGTCTCTACGAGCAGTACTTC. Encoded protein: CASSPQGSLYEQYF.